A selection of T cell receptor beta chains follows, all from one sample in a study of post-analysis software for immune sequencing data. TCRdb fed the PCR reads into MiXCR, producing one record per CDR3 protein. The sample comprises approximately 730,000 distinct CDR3 sequences, just over 45% of which are singletons, and over 4.5% rests with the top ten. Sequencing input: blood. These receptors originate from a girl aged 5 to 17 with multiple sclerosis. The CDR3 runs from the conserved cysteine through the conserved F or W. The D gene is left open where the match is weak. A clone size is listed for some rows: how often the clone was seen (once, few, many), or a class if it is expanded.

D gene: NA
V gene: TRBV12-5
clone size: few
J gene: TRBJ2-1
CDR3 protein: CASGFPPPLDYNEQFF
CDR3 DNA: TGTGCTAGTGGTTTTCCGCCCCCGCTGGACTACAATGAGCAGTTCTTC

D gene: TRBD1
V gene: TRBV7-2
clone size: NA
J gene: TRBJ2-3
CDR3 protein: CASSYPEVVGTDTRDTQYF
CDR3 DNA: TGTGCCAGCAGCTATCCGGAGGTAGTCGGGACAGACACACGGGATACGCAGTATTTT

D gene: NA
V gene: TRBV6-5
clone size: NA
J gene: TRBJ1-2
CDR3 protein: CASSYGGASNYGYTF
CDR3 DNA: TGTGCCAGCAGTTACGGGGGGGCGAGTAACTATGGCTACACCTTC

D gene: NA
V gene: TRBV3-1
clone size: NA
J gene: TRBJ1-1
CDR3 protein: CASSQRATANTEAFF
CDR3 DNA: TGTGCCAGCAGCCAACGTGCAACGGCGAACACTGAAGCTTTCTTT

D gene: NA
V gene: TRBV10-3
clone size: NA
J gene: TRBJ1-1
CDR3 protein: CATGGGLNTEAFF
CDR3 DNA: TGTGCCACCGGGGGGGGCTTGAACACTGAAGCTTTCTTT

D gene: NA
V gene: TRBV12-3/TRBV12-4
clone size: once
J gene: TRBJ1-5
CDR3 protein: CASSFRGVNQPQHF
CDR3 DNA: TGTGCCAGCAGTTTTAGGGGGGTCAATCAGCCCCAGCATTTT

D gene: NA
V gene: TRBV21-1
clone size: NA
J gene: TRBJ2-3
CDR3 protein: CASSRGQGTTDTQYF
CDR3 DNA: TGTGCCAGCAGCAGAGGCCAGGGGACCACAGATACGCAGTATTTT

D gene: TRBD2
V gene: TRBV20-1
clone size: NA
J gene: TRBJ2-5
CDR3 protein: CSASGQVAGGQTQYF
CDR3 DNA: TGCAGTGCTAGCGGGCAGGTGGCGGGAGGCCAGACCCAGTACTTC

D gene: TRBD1
V gene: TRBV9
clone size: NA
J gene: TRBJ1-6
CDR3 protein: CASSPGGRESSPLHF
CDR3 DNA: TGTGCCAGCAGCCCAGGGGGGCGGGAATCTTCACCCCTCCACTTT

D gene: NA
V gene: TRBV6-5
clone size: NA
J gene: TRBJ1-4
CDR3 protein: CAGSYRGMSITEKLFF
CDR3 DNA: TGTGCCGGCAGTTACCGGGGGATGAGTATCACTGAAAAACTGTTTTTT

D gene: TRBD2
V gene: TRBV24-1
clone size: few
J gene: TRBJ2-7
CDR3 protein: CATSDTFGGRFYEQYF
CDR3 DNA: TGTGCCACCAGTGATACATTCGGGGGGAGGTTCTACGAGCAGTACTTC

D gene: TRBD1
V gene: TRBV5-1
clone size: many
J gene: TRBJ1-2
CDR3 protein: CASSPGQGAYGYTF
CDR3 DNA: TGTGCCAGCAGCCCGGGTCAGGGGGCCTATGGCTACACCTTC

D gene: TRBD2
V gene: TRBV10-3
clone size: NA
J gene: TRBJ2-3
CDR3 protein: CAIKASGLRTQYF
CDR3 DNA: TGTGCCATCAAGGCTAGCGGGCTACGGACGCAGTATTTT

D gene: TRBD1
V gene: TRBV2
clone size: NA
J gene: TRBJ2-3
CDR3 protein: CASSEFGQGGQDTQYF
CDR3 DNA: TGTGCCAGCAGTGAATTCGGACAGGGCGGCCAGGATACGCAGTATTTT

D gene: NA
V gene: TRBV11-3
clone size: NA
J gene: TRBJ2-1
CDR3 protein: CASSYGPTYNEQFF
CDR3 DNA: TGTGCCAGCAGCTACGGGCCAACATACAATGAGCAGTTCTTC

D gene: NA
V gene: TRBV29-1
clone size: NA
J gene: TRBJ2-7
CDR3 protein: CSVVTGQPLYEQYF
CDR3 DNA: TGCAGCGTTGTAACCGGACAGCCTTTATACGAGCAGTACTTC

D gene: NA
V gene: TRBV20-1
clone size: once
J gene: TRBJ2-1
CDR3 protein: CSARGPKYEQFF
CDR3 DNA: TGCAGTGCTAGGGGGCCTAAGTATGAGCAGTTCTTC

D gene: NA
V gene: TRBV9
clone size: NA
J gene: TRBJ2-7
CDR3 protein: CASSVAGLTEQYF
CDR3 DNA: TGTGCCAGCAGCGTAGCAGGTCTGACCGAGCAGTACTTC

D gene: TRBD1
V gene: TRBV6-2/TRBV6-3
clone size: NA
J gene: TRBJ1-2
CDR3 protein: CASRQGLNYGYTF
CDR3 DNA: TGTGCCAGCAGACAGGGGCTCAACTATGGCTACACCTTC

D gene: TRBD2
V gene: TRBV5-1
clone size: NA
J gene: TRBJ2-1
CDR3 protein: CASSFLGLAGEDNEQFF
CDR3 DNA: TGCGCCAGCAGCTTCCTCGGACTAGCGGGAGAAGACAATGAGCAGTTCTTC

D gene: NA
V gene: TRBV9
clone size: NA
J gene: TRBJ2-7
CDR3 protein: CASSVDPSRSYEQYF
CDR3 DNA: TGTGCCAGCAGCGTAGACCCGTCTCGATCTTACGAGCAGTACTTC

D gene: NA
V gene: TRBV6-6
clone size: few
J gene: TRBJ1-2
CDR3 protein: CASSSDRTAANYGYTF
CDR3 DNA: TGTGCCAGCAGTTCCGATCGGACAGCGGCTAACTATGGCTACACCTTC

D gene: TRBD1
V gene: TRBV11-3
clone size: NA
J gene: TRBJ1-6
CDR3 protein: CASSHRTGPGNSPLHF
CDR3 DNA: TGTGCCAGCAGCCACCGGACAGGGCCGGGTAATTCACCCCTCCACTTT

D gene: NA
V gene: TRBV15
clone size: NA
J gene: TRBJ1-6
CDR3 protein: CATSRDNSPLHF
CDR3 DNA: TGTGCCACCAGCAGAGACAACTCACCCCTCCACTTT

D gene: TRBD2
V gene: TRBV29-1
clone size: few
J gene: TRBJ2-7
CDR3 protein: CSVESGTSGSYEQYF
CDR3 DNA: TGCAGCGTTGAGTCCGGGACTAGCGGGAGTTACGAGCAGTACTTC

D gene: TRBD2
V gene: TRBV3-1
clone size: NA
J gene: TRBJ2-7
CDR3 protein: CASSQAKPSGGSEQYF
CDR3 DNA: TGTGCCAGCAGCCAAGCTAAGCCCAGCGGGGGTAGTGAGCAGTACTTC

D gene: NA
V gene: TRBV7-9
clone size: NA
J gene: TRBJ1-2
CDR3 protein: CASSLGTENGYTF
CDR3 DNA: TGTGCCAGCAGCTTAGGGACAGAAAATGGCTACACCTTC

D gene: TRBD1
V gene: TRBV28
clone size: NA
J gene: TRBJ2-1
CDR3 protein: CASFTGTGINEQFF
CDR3 DNA: TGTGCCAGCTTTACCGGGACAGGGATTAATGAGCAGTTCTTC

D gene: NA
V gene: TRBV3-1
clone size: NA
J gene: TRBJ2-7
CDR3 protein: CASSQWGFHEQYF
CDR3 DNA: TGTGCCAGCAGCCAGTGGGGTTTCCACGAGCAGTACTTC

D gene: TRBD2
V gene: TRBV5-1
clone size: NA
J gene: TRBJ2-3
CDR3 protein: CASSLEVAGRTDTQYF
CDR3 DNA: TGCGCCAGCAGCTTGGAGGTAGCGGGACGCACAGATACGCAGTATTTT

D gene: NA
V gene: TRBV29-1
clone size: few
J gene: TRBJ1-2
CDR3 protein: CSVEAPNYGYTF
CDR3 DNA: TGCAGCGTTGAAGCCCCTAACTATGGCTACACCTTC

D gene: NA
V gene: TRBV12-3/TRBV12-4
clone size: NA
J gene: TRBJ1-5
CDR3 protein: CASSLYNQPQHF
CDR3 DNA: TGTGCCAGCAGTTTATACAATCAGCCCCAGCATTTT

D gene: TRBD1
V gene: TRBV10-3
clone size: NA
J gene: TRBJ2-4
CDR3 protein: CAINVAGGKNIQYF
CDR3 DNA: TGTGCCATCAATGTGGCAGGGGGCAAAAACATTCAGTACTTC

D gene: TRBD2
V gene: TRBV4-2
clone size: few
J gene: TRBJ2-3
CDR3 protein: CASSQEGVSGLSDTQYF
CDR3 DNA: TGTGCCAGCAGCCAAGAAGGAGTTAGCGGGTTGTCAGATACGCAGTATTTT

D gene: NA
V gene: TRBV12-3/TRBV12-4
clone size: NA
J gene: TRBJ2-3
CDR3 protein: CASSWSTADTQYF
CDR3 DNA: TGTGCCAGCAGTTGGTCCACTGCAGATACGCAGTATTTT

D gene: NA
V gene: TRBV6-1
clone size: NA
J gene: TRBJ1-5
CDR3 protein: CASRRVSSSNQPQHF
CDR3 DNA: TGTGCCAGCAGGAGGGTCAGTAGTAGCAATCAGCCCCAGCATTTT

D gene: TRBD2
V gene: TRBV28
clone size: NA
J gene: TRBJ2-1
CDR3 protein: CASSFLAGEAHNEQFF
CDR3 DNA: TGTGCCAGCAGTTTCCTAGCGGGAGAGGCTCACAATGAGCAGTTCTTC

D gene: NA
V gene: TRBV29-1
clone size: few
J gene: TRBJ2-7
CDR3 protein: CSVGRTESSYEQYF
CDR3 DNA: TGCAGCGTTGGGAGGACGGAGAGCTCCTACGAGCAGTACTTC

D gene: NA
V gene: TRBV28
clone size: NA
J gene: TRBJ2-1
CDR3 protein: CASSPLGLVINEQFF
CDR3 DNA: TGTGCCAGCAGTCCACTGGGACTCGTAATCAATGAGCAGTTCTTC

D gene: TRBD1
V gene: TRBV7-2
clone size: NA
J gene: TRBJ1-1
CDR3 protein: CASSLDGTGGTEAFF
CDR3 DNA: TGTGCCAGCAGCTTAGATGGGACAGGGGGCACTGAAGCTTTCTTT

D gene: TRBD1
V gene: TRBV11-2
clone size: NA
J gene: TRBJ2-5
CDR3 protein: CASSHRAGGVETQYF
CDR3 DNA: TGTGCCAGCAGCCACCGGGCAGGGGGCGTAGAGACCCAGTACTTC

D gene: TRBD1
V gene: TRBV4-3
clone size: NA
J gene: TRBJ2-7
CDR3 protein: CASSKERQGRHHYEQYF
CDR3 DNA: TGCGCCAGCAGCAAAGAACGACAGGGGAGACACCACTACGAGCAGTACTTC

D gene: NA
V gene: TRBV27
clone size: NA
J gene: TRBJ2-1
CDR3 protein: CASGGDPVIVGEQFF
CDR3 DNA: TGTGCCAGCGGTGGGGACCCCGTAATTGTAGGGGAGCAGTTCTTC

D gene: TRBD1
V gene: TRBV6-6
clone size: few
J gene: TRBJ2-7
CDR3 protein: CASSYAGQGGVEQYF
CDR3 DNA: TGTGCCAGCAGTTATGCAGGACAGGGGGGAGTCGAGCAGTACTTC

D gene: TRBD2
V gene: TRBV7-9
clone size: few
J gene: TRBJ2-1
CDR3 protein: CASSKTSAYNEQFF
CDR3 DNA: TGTGCCAGCAGCAAGACTAGCGCTTACAATGAGCAGTTCTTC

D gene: TRBD1
V gene: TRBV4-2
clone size: few
J gene: TRBJ1-2
CDR3 protein: CASSQDLTGGLGYTF
CDR3 DNA: TGTGCCAGCAGCCAAGATTTGACAGGGGGATTGGGCTACACCTTC

D gene: TRBD2
V gene: TRBV6-2/TRBV6-3
clone size: few
J gene: TRBJ2-4
CDR3 protein: CASLLRGTNSQYF
CDR3 DNA: TGTGCCAGCCTTCTCCGGGGGACTAACAGTCAGTACTTC

D gene: NA
V gene: TRBV7-2
clone size: NA
J gene: TRBJ2-5
CDR3 protein: CASSLDWGAKQYF
CDR3 DNA: TGTGCCAGCAGCTTAGATTGGGGGGCCAAGCAGTACTTC

D gene: NA
V gene: TRBV2
clone size: few
J gene: TRBJ1-1
CDR3 protein: CASSEVVEEAFF
CDR3 DNA: TGTGCCAGCAGTGAAGTGGTAGAAGAAGCTTTCTTT

D gene: TRBD2
V gene: TRBV5-1
clone size: NA
J gene: TRBJ2-7
CDR3 protein: CASSLGLTSVSYEQYF
CDR3 DNA: TGCGCCAGCAGCTTGGGCCTTACTAGCGTCTCCTACGAGCAGTACTTC

D gene: NA
V gene: TRBV18
clone size: NA
J gene: TRBJ2-5
CDR3 protein: CASSPERTAQETQYF
CDR3 DNA: TGTGCCAGCTCACCAGAACGGACAGCCCAAGAGACCCAGTACTTC

D gene: NA
V gene: TRBV12-3/TRBV12-4
clone size: NA
J gene: TRBJ1-5
CDR3 protein: CASSFSQPSNQPQHF
CDR3 DNA: TGTGCCAGCAGTTTTAGTCAGCCTAGCAATCAGCCCCAGCATTTT

D gene: TRBD1
V gene: TRBV7-2
clone size: NA
J gene: TRBJ2-1
CDR3 protein: CASSLTRGRRNEQFF
CDR3 DNA: TGTGCCAGCAGCTTAACCAGGGGGCGCCGGAATGAGCAGTTCTTC

D gene: TRBD2
V gene: TRBV25-1
clone size: NA
J gene: TRBJ2-1
CDR3 protein: CASCGTSGANEQFF
CDR3 DNA: TGTGCCAGCTGTGGGACTAGCGGGGCGAATGAGCAGTTCTTC

D gene: TRBD2
V gene: TRBV29-1
clone size: few
J gene: TRBJ2-3
CDR3 protein: CSVEGLGAGGSILDTQYF
CDR3 DNA: TGCAGCGTTGAGGGATTGGGCGCGGGAGGAAGTATTCTTGACACGCAGTATTTT